These 24 T cell receptor beta chains originate from one sample sequenced in a study of CD8 T cells in ankylosing spondylitis. TCRdb used MiXCR to reprocess the 5' RACE reads, holding one entry per CDR3 protein. The top ten clones hold about 6.2% of a sample with 200,000 to 250,000 distinct CDR3 sequences, 20% to 30% of them seen once. Sequences were obtained from blood, either unsorted or a sorted T cell fraction (not recorded which). The receptors originated from a male donor with ankylosing spondylitis or in good health (not recorded which).

There are many counts of this clonotype. One end of the junction varies from germline; a read error may be responsible. This sequence joins TRBV29-1 and TRBJ2-5; TRBD1 aligns across 10 bases. This CDR3 contains 16 residues. The germline V gene encodes CDR1 SQVTM and CDR2 ANQGSEA. This CDR3 is CSVEDLPGQGQETQYF. The CDR3 nucleotides read TGCAGCGTCGAAGATCTCCCGGGACAGGGGCAAGAGACCCAGTACTTC.

This clonotype was seen ten or more times. The chain is built from TRBV29-1 and TRBJ2-1, with TRBD2 matching 7 bases. Germline values: CDR1 SQVTM, CDR2 ANQGSEA. The ends lost 6 bases at V and 3 bases at J; junction bases unmatched: 8. The CDR3 runs to 14 residues. The CDR3 region has the DNA TGCAGCGTCGGAATGGGGGGGGGCTACAATGAGCAGTTCTTC. It yields the protein CSVGMGGGYNEQFF.

The chain carries TRBV5-6 and TRBJ2-3, with 9 bases lining up with TRBD1. Trimming removed 2 bases from V and 1 base from J; junction bases left unmatched: 5. The CDR3 is 16 residues long. Germline V gene data show CDR1 as SGHDT and CDR2 as YYEEEE. As DNA, the CDR3 is TGTGCCAGCAGCTTCCCCGGGACAGGGCGCACAGATACGCAGTATTTT. Translation gives CASSFPGTGRTDTQYF.

This clonotype appeared many times. The J gene is TRBJ2-1, the V gene TRBV5-1; 7 bases align to TRBD2. Per germline, CDR1 SGHRS and CDR2 YFSETQ. This CDR3 spans 17 amino acids. Losses at the gene ends were 1 base for V and 4 bases for J; bases not matched to a gene: 11. The CDR3 sequence: CASSLPVGGSRYNEQFF. The CDR3 DNA follows: TGCGCCAGCAGCTTGCCGGTTGGCGGGAGCCGGTACAATGAGCAGTTCTTC.

The chain is built from TRBV29-1 and TRBJ2-3; no clear D. CDR1 is SQVTM, CDR2 ANQGSEA, per germline. V gave up 4 bases and J gave up 9 bases, with 11 bases separating them. The CDR3 loop spans 11 amino acids. The CDR3 protein is CSVAGLVTQYF. CDR3 nucleotides: TGCAGCGTTGCTGGGCTAGTCACGCAGTATTTT.

This clonotype was picked up many times. The J gene is TRBJ2-7, the V gene TRBV18; unclear D gene. Trimming took off 2 bases at V and 4 bases at J, with 9 bases between the two ends. The CDR3 spans 13 residues. CDR1 and CDR2 from the germline V gene are KGHSH and LQKENI. CDR3 DNA: TGTGCCAGCTCACCATTTCCAGCATACGAGCAGTACTTC. Translating it yields CASSPFPAYEQYF. Full variable domain (remainder filled in from reference TRBV18 and TRBJ2-7): NAGVMQNPRHLVRRRGQEARLRCSPMKGHSHVYWYRQLPEEGLKFMVYLQKENIIDESGMPKERFSAEFPKEGPSILRIQQVVRGDSAAYFCASSPFPAYEQYFGPGTRLTVT.

A remark on this clonotype: This may arise from a read error, as a much more abundant clone is one base away. CDR3: CAGSVTGTGQPQHF. CDR3 nucleotides: TGTGCCGGCAGTGTTACAGGGACGGGACAGCCCCAGCATTTT. V and J are TRBV12-3 or TRBV12-4 and TRBJ1-5; weak D call: TRBD1 (6 bases). This CDR3 is 14 amino acids long.

CDR3 region: CASSLAPPHYEQYF. The CDR3 bases are TGTGCCAGCAGCTTGGCCCCGCCGCACTACGAGCAGTACTTC. The rearrangement links TRBV7-2 to TRBJ2-7, with D unclear. Deletions cut 3 bases from V and 3 bases from J, with 12 bases between. Germline V lookup: CDR1 SGHTA, CDR2 FQGNSA. The length of the CDR3 is 14 residues.

Worth noting for this clonotype: A read error may be the cause here, since a much bigger clone is one base away. The V call is TRBV13, the J call TRBJ2-7; 7 bases match TRBD1. CDR3 length: 15 amino acids. The V gene's germline CDR1 is PRHDT and CDR2 FYEKMQ (reference sequence). The CDR3 sequence is CASSIDRARSYELYF. The DNA for the CDR3 is TGTGCCAGCAGCATAGACAGGGCTAGGTCCTACGAGCTGTACTTC.

This clonotype was counted only a few times. The chain combines TRBV18 with TRBJ2-1; D is unresolved. V was pared by 4 bases and J by 2 bases, with 9 bases between. The CDR3 runs to 14 residues. Germline assignment: CDR1 KGHSH and CDR2 LQKENI. CDR3 sequence reads: CASSLERTYNEQFF. As DNA, the CDR3 is TGTGCCAGCTCACTAGAGAGGACCTACAATGAGCAGTTCTTC. The full variable domain, in which reference TRBV18 and TRBJ2-1 provide the parts outside the CDR3, is NAGVMQNPRHLVRRRGQEARLRCSPMKGHSHVYWYRQLPEEGLKFMVYLQKENIIDESGMPKERFSAEFPKEGPSILRIQQVVRGDSAAYFCASSLERTYNEQFFGPGTRLTVL.

This clonotype was found many times. This chain connects TRBV7-9 to TRBJ2-5; D remains ambiguous. V was pared by 2 bases and J by 5 bases, with 15 bases between. This CDR3 is built from 15 residues. CDR1 is SEHNR, CDR2 FQNEAQ, per germline (reference sequence). The CDR3 bases are TGTGCCAGCAGCTTAAGGCTTGGAACACTGGAGACCCAGTACTTC. It codes for CASSLRLGTLETQYF.

V gene TRBV12-3 or TRBV12-4 combines with J gene TRBJ2-2; tentative D call: TRBD1 (6 bases). V lost 3 bases, J lost 7 bases, and 9 bases lay in between. The CDR3 has 13 residues. The CDR3 sequence: CASSFQGFGELFF. Written as DNA, the CDR3 is TGTGCCAGCAGTTTTCAGGGGTTCGGGGAGCTGTTTTTT.

Ten or more counts support this clonotype. The rearrangement joins TRBV9 to TRBJ2-7; D possibly corresponds to TRBD1 (6 bases). Germline assignment: CDR1 SGDLS and CDR2 YYNGEE. The CDR3 has 16 residues. V was pared by 0 bases and J by 2 bases, with 15 bases between. The CDR3 loop is CASSVGPGVDPYEQYF. The CDR3 bases are TGTGCCAGCAGCGTAGGTCCAGGGGTGGACCCCTACGAGCAGTACTTC. The full variable domain, rest sourced from reference TRBV9 and TRBJ2-7, is DSGVTQTPKHLITATGQRVTLRCSPRSGDLSVYWYQQSLDQGLQFLIQYYNGEERAKGNILERFSAQQFPDLHSELNLSSLELGDSALYFCASSVGPGVDPYEQYFGPGTRLTVT.

This clonotype was detected once. This rearrangement joins TRBV12-3 or TRBV12-4 to TRBJ2-1, with 12 nucleotides matching TRBD2. The CDR3 consists of 18 residues. With 11 bases clipped from V and 3 bases from J, the junction kept 17 bases outside the gene matches. CDR3 DNA: TGTGCCTGCACCCAACCCGGACTAGCGGGATCTCACTACAATGAGCAGTTCTTC. It yields the protein CACTQPGLAGSHYNEQFF.

This clonotype has a count of ten or more. V is TRBV4-2 and J is TRBJ1-2; no reliable D call. The CDR3 length is 15 residues. Germline V lookup: CDR1 LGHNA, CDR2 YNFKEQ. Trimming removed 4 bases from V and 6 bases from J, with 18 bases in between. CDR3 protein: CASSPRPTLSDGYTF. The DNA of the CDR3 is TGTGCCAGCAGCCCCCGGCCGACACTCAGTGATGGCTACACCTTC.

This clonotype was picked up many times. The rearrangement links TRBV29-1 to TRBJ2-1, with no clear D. CDR3 length: 13 residues. Trimming cost V 4 bases and J 4 bases, with 11 bases left between them. Germline V lookup: CDR1 SQVTM, CDR2 ANQGSEA. The CDR3 loop reads CSVAAVGYNEQFF. CDR3 sequence (DNA): TGCAGCGTTGCGGCCGTTGGTTACAATGAGCAGTTCTTC.

This clonotype was recorded many times. This chain links TRBV5-6 with TRBJ2-3; 10 positions match TRBD2. Germline CDR1 is SGHDT and CDR2 is YYEEEE. The CDR3 is 17 residues long. Unmatched junction bases numbered 12, after V lost 4 bases and J lost 4 bases. The CDR3 here is CASSANLLAGAPDTQYF. CDR3 in DNA: TGTGCCAGCAGCGCAAACCTCCTAGCGGGAGCCCCAGATACGCAGTATTTT.

This clonotype has at least ten counts. The J gene is TRBJ1-5, the V gene TRBV20-1; tentative D call: TRBD1 (6 bases). The CDR3 covers 15 residues. Per germline, CDR1 DFQATT and CDR2 SNEGSKA (reference sequence). V was clipped by 4 bases and J by 4 bases, with 17 bases between them. DNA for the CDR3: TGCAGTGCTACTCGGGACGGGGGCGGAAATCAGCCCCAGCATTTT. Protein sequence: CSATRDGGGNQPQHF.

The gene calls are TRBV20-1 and TRBJ2-5, with D possibly TRBD2 on 6 matching bases. V shed 7 bases and J shed 4 bases, with 19 bases lying between them. CDR3 size: 14 residues. CDR1 DFQATT and CDR2 SNEGSKA come from the germline V gene (reference sequence). DNA for the CDR3: TGCAGTGGCGAGGTCGGGACTTGGTCAGAGACCCAGTACTTC. Its protein is CSGEVGTWSETQYF.

As concerns this clonotype: This may come from a read error, since a much larger clone is one base off. The V gene is TRBV27, the J gene TRBJ2-2, with TRBD1 identical over 8 bases. In germline, CDR1 is MNHEY, CDR2 SMNVEV (reference sequence). V was pared by 7 bases and J by 5 bases, with 9 bases of the junction left unmatched. The CDR3 totals 15 residues. CDR3 coding DNA: TGTGCCAGCACTCCCGGGACAGGCAGAACCGGGGAGCTGTTTTTT. It yields the protein CASTPGTGRTGELFF.

The J gene is TRBJ2-3, the V gene TRBV5-1; D unresolved. From germline, CDR1 is SGHRS and CDR2 YFSETQ. The V end was cut by 0 bases, the J end by 6 bases, with 11 bases between. The CDR3 runs 14 residues. The CDR3 spells CASSLDGPRDTQYF. CDR3 bases: TGCGCCAGCAGCTTGGACGGGCCAAGGGATACGCAGTATTTT.

In nucleotides, the CDR3 is TGCAGCGTTGTGCCTAGCGGGATTGAAGAGCAGTACTTC. Residues: CSVVPSGIEEQYF. The rearrangement links TRBV29-1 to TRBJ2-7; 9 nucleotides align to TRBD2. V lost 4 bases and J lost 7; bases outside the gene matches: 8. The germline CDR1 and CDR2 sequences are SQVTM and ANQGSEA. The CDR3 runs 13 residues.

Many counts were recorded for this clonotype. The chain uses TRBV10-3 and TRBJ1-1; D unresolved. The length of the CDR3 is 15 residues. Germline V gene data show CDR1 as ENHRY and CDR2 as SYGVKD. The V end lost 2 bases, the J end lost 3 bases, and 13 bases lay between the germline ends. Written as DNA, the CDR3 is TGTGCCATCAGTGAGCCCGGGTCTCGGGACACTGAAGCTTTCTTT. Amino acids: CAISEPGSRDTEAFF.

This clonotype was detected many times. The J gene is TRBJ2-3, the V gene TRBV29-1; TRBD1 or TRBD2 may be the D gene (6 bases each). This CDR3 comprises 16 residues. Germline CDR1 and CDR2: SQVTM and ANQGSEA. Deletions cut 1 base from V and 3 bases from J, with 17 bases between. This CDR3 reads CSVEGARGAGTDTQYF. The CDR3 coding sequence is TGCAGCGTTGAAGGAGCGAGGGGGGCAGGGACAGATACGCAGTATTTT.